The 24 T cell receptor beta chains below were found in one sample sequenced in a study of T-cell memory formation after mild COVID-19. TCRdb re-analysed the 5' RACE reads in MiXCR, keeping a single row per CDR3 protein. The top ten clones hold 9.5% to 15% of a sample with roughly 560,000 distinct CDR3 sequences, roughly 20% of them seen once. Sequencing used PBMCs or a T cell subset sorted from them (not recorded which). These receptors came from an adult woman who had mild COVID-19 (a few samples of this study predate the infection). Cell type and time point are not known.

This clonotype was observed at least ten times. V usage is TRBV9 and J usage is TRBJ2-3; 9 positions agree with TRBD2. V shed 0 bases and J 1 base; nucleotides not matched to a gene: 0. Germline values: CDR1 SGDLS, CDR2 YYNGEE. The CDR3 sequence is 15 residues long. CDR3: CASSVASGGTDTQYF. CDR3 DNA sequence: TGTGCCAGCAGCGTAGCTAGCGGGGGCACAGATACGCAGTATTTT.

This clonotype was counted only a few times. This chain joins TRBV5-1 and TRBJ1-2; TRBD1 aligns across 7 bases. CDR3 size: 15 residues. V lost 0 bases, J lost 4 bases, and 6 bases stayed unmatched. Germline CDR1 reads SGHRS; CDR2 reads YFSETQ. In DNA, the CDR3 is TGCGCCAGCAGCTTGGAATCCAGGGGGGGCTATGGCTACACCTTC. Amino acid sequence: CASSLESRGGYGYTF.

The rearrangement links TRBV29-1 to TRBJ2-7, with D possibly called TRBD1 or TRBD2 (5 bases each). Trimming took off 1 base at V and 2 bases at J, with 12 bases between the two ends. Per the germline V gene, CDR1 is SQVTM and CDR2 is ANQGSEA. The CDR3 is made up of 14 amino acids. DNA of the CDR3: TGCAGCGTTGAAGGGGACCGACAAACCTACGAGCAGTACTTC. As protein: CSVEGDRQTYEQYF.

The chain is built from TRBV7-9 and TRBJ1-5; perhaps TRBD1 as D (5 bases). V lost 4 bases and J lost 9, with 16 bases in between. CDR1 is SEHNR, CDR2 FQNEAQ, per germline (reference sequence). The CDR3 spans 14 residues. The CDR3 loop reads CASSSGDGVGPQHF. The CDR3 DNA reads TGTGCCAGCAGCTCCGGGGACGGTGTGGGGCCCCAGCATTTT.

This clonotype was counted a few times. V and J are TRBV9 and TRBJ2-1; 11 bases match TRBD1. CDR1 and CDR2 (germline): SGDLS, YYNGEE. V shed 3 bases, J shed 4 bases, and the junction held 3 bases outside the gene matches. The CDR3 has 15 amino acids. DNA of the CDR3: TGTGCCAGCAGCGGGGACAGGGGGTTTTACAATGAGCAGTTCTTC. This translates into CASSGDRGFYNEQFF.

The chain links TRBV7-2 to TRBJ1-2; D ambiguous. CDR3 length: 12 residues. Trimming removed 1 base from V and 8 bases from J, with 8 bases in between. Germline CDR1 and CDR2: SGHTA and FQGNSA. CDR3 sequence reads: CASSLGSGGYTF. In DNA form, the CDR3 reads TGTGCCAGCAGCTTAGGCTCCGGGGGCTACACCTTC.

The rearrangement links TRBV27 to TRBJ1-1; TRBD1 agrees at 9 bases. This CDR3 spans 17 amino acids. Germline CDR1 is MNHEY and CDR2 is SMNVEV (reference sequence). V trimming: 4 bases; J trimming: 1 base; junction bases outside the gene matches: 10. The CDR3 DNA sequence: TGTGCCAGCAGTTCCACCGGGACAGGGATAAGGAACACTGAAGCTTTCTTT. Translated: CASSSTGTGIRNTEAFF.

Here the CDR3 reads CATGTGDTGELFF. The CDR3 DNA sequence: TGTGCCACCGGGACAGGGGACACCGGGGAGCTGTTTTTT. V is TRBV6-1 and J is TRBJ2-2, with TRBD1 identical over 10 bases. CDR1 is MNHNS and CDR2 is SASEGT in the germline V gene. The junction had 2 bases not matched to a gene; V was cut back by 10 bases and J by 3 bases. This CDR3 contains 13 residues.

This sequence joins TRBV5-1 and TRBJ2-5; tentative D call: TRBD2 (7 bases). The ends were cut back, 4 bases at V and 1 base at J, with 14 bases in the middle. Germline CDR1 and CDR2: SGHRS and YFSETQ. The CDR3 has 15 amino acids. CDR3 sequence: CASSRRGTPQETQYF. DNA for the CDR3: TGCGCCAGCAGCCGGCGGGGGACACCCCAAGAGACCCAGTACTTC. Using reference TRBV5-1 and TRBJ2-5 for the parts outside the CDR3, the full variable domain is KAGVTQTPRYLIKTRGQQVTLSCSPISGHRSVSWYQQTPGQGLQFLFEYFSETQRNKGNFPGRFSGRQFSNSRSEMNVSTLELGDSALYLCASSRRGTPQETQYFGPGTRLLVL.

The rearrangement links TRBV5-1 to TRBJ2-3; D may be TRBD1 (5 bases). CDR1 is SGHRS, CDR2 YFSETQ, per germline. Trimming pared 5 bases from V and 6 bases from J, leaving 13 bases between. CDR3 size: 13 residues. This CDR3 reads CASRNGARDTQYF. The DNA for the CDR3 is TGCGCCAGCAGAAATGGGGCCAGGGATACGCAGTATTTT.

The sample holds a few counts of this clonotype. This chain uses TRBV5-1 with TRBJ1-2; D gene uncertain. The V gene's germline CDR1 is SGHRS and CDR2 YFSETQ. V lost 1 base, J lost 7 bases, and 11 bases lay in between. The CDR3 runs 13 residues. This CDR3 reads CASSLQLGSGYTF. CDR3 nucleotide sequence: TGCGCCAGCAGCTTGCAGCTCGGGTCTGGCTACACCTTC.

This sequence joins TRBV12-3 or TRBV12-4 and TRBJ2-3; D gene uncertain. This CDR3 is built from 13 residues. The V end was cut by 5 bases, the J end by 0 bases, with 6 bases between. CDR3 protein: CASSDYSTDTQYF. The CDR3 DNA reads TGTGCCAGCAGTGATTACAGCACAGATACGCAGTATTTT.

The chain links TRBV11-2 to TRBJ2-7; weak D call: TRBD2 (6 bases). The CDR3 sequence is 15 residues long. CDR1 and CDR2 (germline): SGHAT, FQNNGV. Trimming pared 4 bases from V and 0 bases from J, leaving 13 bases between. CDR3 in amino acids: CASSSGGSGSYEQYF. The DNA of the CDR3 is TGTGCCAGCAGCTCCGGGGGTAGCGGCTCCTACGAGCAGTACTTC.

This clonotype was detected only a few times. The chain uses TRBV25-1 and TRBJ2-2, with D uncertain. Germline V gives CDR1 MGHDK, CDR2 SYGVNS. The CDR3 sequence is 13 residues long. The V end lost 1 base, the J end lost 6 bases, and 6 bases lay between the germline ends. The CDR3 loop is CASSESPAGELFF. The CDR3 coding sequence is TGTGCCAGCAGTGAATCACCGGCCGGGGAGCTGTTTTTT.

This sequence joins TRBV20-1 and TRBJ1-2, with a weak D call TRBD1 (6 bases). Trimming cost V 1 base and J 5 bases, with 17 bases left between them. CDR3 length: 15 residues. The germline V gene encodes CDR1 DFQATT and CDR2 SNEGSKA (reference sequence). CDR3 in DNA: TGCAGTGCTAGAGCACTAGGGGGGGCCGGTTATGGCTACACCTTC. Translating gives CSARALGGAGYGYTF.

This clonotype was seen a handful of times. The rearrangement links TRBV9 to TRBJ2-5, with 9 positions matching TRBD2. The CDR3 is made up of 16 amino acids. Germline assignment: CDR1 SGDLS and CDR2 YYNGEE. Germline trimming cut 0 bases from V and 1 base from J; bases unmatched to any gene: 4. In DNA form, the CDR3 reads TGTGCCAGCAGCGTAGGGAGCGGGAGGCTCCAAGAGACCCAGTACTTC. It codes for CASSVGSGRLQETQYF.

This clonotype has more than one count but fewer than ten. The V and J genes are TRBV3-1 and TRBJ2-5; no clear D gene. The ends were cut back, 7 bases at V and 2 bases at J, with 14 bases in the middle. The CDR3 has 14 residues. Germline-derived CDR1 and CDR2 are LGHDT and YNNKEL (reference sequence). DNA of the CDR3: TGTGCCAGCAACATATGGACGGTACAAGAGACCCAGTACTTC. It codes for CASNIWTVQETQYF.

This clonotype was seen a handful of times. This sequence joins TRBV4-1 and TRBJ2-1, with 10 positions matching TRBD2. Germline trimming cut 1 base from V and 6 bases from J; bases unmatched to any gene: 9. Germline V CDR1 and CDR2: MGHRA, YSYEKL. CDR3 length: 17 amino acids. In DNA form, the CDR3 reads TGCGCCAGCAGCCAAGTCGGGAGCGGGGGGGCTCCCAATGAGCAGTTCTTC. Its translation is CASSQVGSGGAPNEQFF.

This clonotype appeared a few times. The V and J genes are TRBV5-1 and TRBJ2-3; D possibly matches TRBD1 or TRBD2 (5 bases each). The CDR3 is 15 amino acids. CDR1 and CDR2 (germline): SGHRS, YFSETQ. V lost 3 bases to trimming and J lost 1 base, with 12 bases between them. The chain's CDR3 is CASSSSGRRTDTQYF. The CDR3 coding sequence is TGCGCCAGCAGCTCCTCGGGACGCCGCACAGATACGCAGTATTTT.

CDR3 bases: TGTGCCAGCAGTGTCCGGGGGGGGGACACCGGGGAGCTGTTTTTT. The encoded protein is CASSVRGGDTGELFF. This chain uses TRBV25-1 with TRBJ2-2; 8 positions agree with TRBD2. V shed 4 bases and J 3 bases; nucleotides not matched to a gene: 4. The V gene's germline CDR1 is MGHDK and CDR2 SYGVNS. CDR3 length equals 15 residues.

The V call is TRBV2, the J call TRBJ1-5, with a possible D match to TRBD1 (5 bases). V lost 4 bases, J lost 6 bases, and 13 bases lay in between. The CDR3 covers 14 residues. Germline assignment: CDR1 SNHLY and CDR2 FYNNEI. The CDR3 DNA follows: TGTGCCAGCAGTGCGTGGGAACAGGTTCAGCCCCAGCATTTT. As protein: CASSAWEQVQPQHF.

The V gene is TRBV11-2, the J gene TRBJ2-1, with 11 bases aligning to TRBD2. Germline CDR1 and CDR2: SGHAT and FQNNGV. The CDR3 has 19 residues. J lost 4 bases, V lost 5 bases, and 16 bases had no gene match. CDR3 DNA sequence: TGTGCCAGCAGCCTAAAGGGGACTAGCGGAGTCCCCTCTTACAATGAGCAGTTCTTC. Translation: CASSLKGTSGVPSYNEQFF.

The chain joins TRBV5-1 to TRBJ1-2, with D possibly matching TRBD1 (5 bases). The CDR3 covers 15 residues. Germline assignment: CDR1 SGHRS and CDR2 YFSETQ. V was trimmed by 4 bases and J by 3 bases, leaving 16 bases between them. The CDR3 spells CASSPLRGEDYGYTF. In nucleotides, the CDR3 is TGCGCCAGCAGCCCGTTGAGGGGTGAAGACTATGGCTACACCTTC.

The gene calls are TRBV24-1 and TRBJ1-2, with D possibly matching TRBD1 (5 bases). This CDR3 is built from 14 residues. The germline V gene has CDR1 KGHDR and CDR2 SFDVKD. V was trimmed by 4 bases and J by 5 bases, leaving 13 bases between them. The CDR3 is CATSDGGVYYGYTF. The CDR3 DNA reads TGTGCCACCAGTGACGGAGGGGTTTATTATGGCTACACCTTC.